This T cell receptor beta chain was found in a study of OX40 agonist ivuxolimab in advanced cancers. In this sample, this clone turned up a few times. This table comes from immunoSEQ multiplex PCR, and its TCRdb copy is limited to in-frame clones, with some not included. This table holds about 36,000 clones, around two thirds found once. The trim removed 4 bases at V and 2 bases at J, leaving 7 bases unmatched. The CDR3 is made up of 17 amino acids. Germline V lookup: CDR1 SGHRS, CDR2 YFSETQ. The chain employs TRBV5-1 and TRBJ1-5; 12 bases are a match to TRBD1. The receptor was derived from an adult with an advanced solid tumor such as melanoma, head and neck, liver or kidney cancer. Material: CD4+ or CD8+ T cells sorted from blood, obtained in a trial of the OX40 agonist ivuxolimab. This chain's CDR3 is CASSIGTGGVGNQPQHF. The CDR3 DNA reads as TGCGCCAGCAGCATCGGGACAGGGGGCGTCGGCAATCAGCCCCAGCATTTT.